This passage covers 14 T cell receptor beta chains from one sample sequenced in a study of spatial heterogeneity in lung cancer. General study results and limits: Tumor mutation counts were tracked by expanded intratumoral alpha and beta TCR counts.

TCRdb used MiXCR to reprocess the 5' RACE reads, holding one entry per CDR3 protein. The top ten clones hold around 17% of a sample with over 4,000 distinct CDR3 sequences, roughly 6.3% of them seen once. Time point defined: sample taken at primary tumor resection. No antigen has been assigned to these receptors. Sequencing used lung tumor tissue, obtained at surgery. Source of these receptors: a male donor with early-stage non-small cell lung cancer.

V and J are TRBV4-3 and TRBJ2-7; 8 nucleotides match TRBD1. The CDR3 length is 13 residues. V dropped 3 bases and J dropped 7; count of bases not matched to a gene: 5. CDR1 and CDR2 from the germline V gene are LGHNA and YSLEER. The CDR3 protein is CASSQRTGREQYF. CDR3 DNA: TGCGCCAGCAGCCAGCGGACAGGGAGGGAGCAGTACTTC.

By share, this clonotype counts as medium-sized (0.01 to 0.1%). This chain connects TRBV7-8 to TRBJ1-1; 8 bases align to TRBD1. V was clipped by 4 bases and J by 1 base; unmatched bases: 5. In germline, CDR1 is SGHVS, CDR2 FQNEAQ. The CDR3 contains 15 residues. The CDR3 protein is CASSSHDRGNTEAFF. In DNA, the CDR3 is TGTGCCAGCAGCTCGCATGACAGGGGGAACACTGAAGCTTTCTTT.

The V gene is TRBV4-2, the J gene TRBJ1-5, with a possible D match to TRBD1 (6 bases). Germline V gives CDR1 LGHNA, CDR2 YNFKEQ. This CDR3 contains 15 residues. The V gene lost 0 bases and the J gene lost 7 bases, with 13 bases spanning the gap. CDR3: CASSQEQQGGQPQHF. CDR3 bases: TGTGCCAGCAGCCAAGAGCAACAGGGCGGCCAGCCCCAGCATTTT.

This clonotype is medium-sized in the sample. The chain carries TRBV9 and TRBJ1-3; TRBD1 matches at 8 bases. With V trimmed by 4 bases and J by 1 base, 7 bases remained unmatched. CDR3 length: 16 amino acids. Germline-derived CDR1 and CDR2 are SGDLS and YYNGEE. The DNA for the CDR3 is TGTGCCAGCAGCATAGCAGGGGGCTCGTCTGGAAACACCATATATTTT. Translating gives CASSIAGGSSGNTIYF.

The genes are TRBV29-1 and TRBJ2-4; perhaps TRBD2 as D (5 bases). This CDR3 has 12 residues. The V gene's germline CDR1 is SQVTM and CDR2 ANQGSEA. V lost 1 base and J 7 bases, leaving 8 bases between the germline ends. In DNA form, the CDR3 reads TGCAGCGTTGAAGGATCGGGGAACATTCAGTACTTC. It specifies CSVEGSGNIQYF. The variable domain in full, completed from reference TRBV29-1 and TRBJ2-4, reads SAVISQKPSRDICQRGTSLTIQCQVDSQVTMMFWYRQQPGQSLTLIATANQGSEATYESGFVIDKFPISRPNLTFSTLTVSNMSPEDSSIYLCSVEGSGNIQYFGAGTRLSVL.

The chain carries TRBV2 and TRBJ2-7, with D unclear. Trimming took off 3 bases at V and 1 base at J, with 13 bases between the two ends. The CDR3 has 15 amino acids. In germline, CDR1 is SNHLY, CDR2 FYNNEI. The CDR3 DNA follows: TGTGCCAGCAGTGATATGTGGATAAGGTCCTACGAGCAGTACTTC. It translates to CASSDMWIRSYEQYF.

By its share, this clonotype is medium-sized. The rearrangement links TRBV3-1 to TRBJ2-3, with 7 bases identical to TRBD1. Looked up from germline, CDR1 is LGHDT and CDR2 is YNNKEL (reference sequence). With 2 bases clipped from V and 4 bases from J, the junction kept 9 bases outside the gene matches. The CDR3 length is 16 residues. As DNA, the CDR3 is TGTGCCAGCAGCCAATACGTCGACAGGGTCTCAGATACGCAGTATTTT. It is translated as CASSQYVDRVSDTQYF.

Judged by abundance, this clonotype is medium-sized. V and J are TRBV11-2 and TRBJ1-1, with D perhaps TRBD1 (6 bases). CDR3 length: 18 residues. CDR1 is SGHAT and CDR2 is FQNNGV in the germline V gene. Trimming stripped 7 bases from V and 0 bases from J, with 24 bases between. As DNA, the CDR3 is TGTGCCAGCACCGCTTATGTGACAGGACGAGGCATGAACACTGAAGCTTTCTTT. It specifies CASTAYVTGRGMNTEAFF.

This clonotype is labeled as medium-sized. The chain carries TRBV20-1 and TRBJ1-1, with 9 bases that match TRBD1. Germline CDR1 and CDR2: DFQATT and SNEGSKA (reference sequence). The J segment lost 5 bases and the V segment lost 0 bases, leaving 7 bases of the junction unmatched. This CDR3 has 15 amino acids. The CDR3 here is CSARDPGTGQTEAFF. CDR3 bases: TGCAGTGCTAGAGATCCCGGGACAGGGCAGACTGAAGCTTTCTTT.

By sample fraction, this clonotype is large. The chain links TRBV30 to TRBJ2-7, with TRBD1 matching 7 bases. The CDR3 is 13 amino acids. Unmatched junction bases numbered 3, after V lost 1 base and J lost 3 bases. The germline V gene encodes CDR1 GTSNPN and CDR2 SVGIG (reference sequence). Here the CDR3 DNA reads TGTGCCTGGAGTGCCGGGACAGTCTACGAGCAGTACTTC. Translation: CAWSAGTVYEQYF. Full variable domain (rest looked up from reference TRBV30 and TRBJ2-7): SQTIHQWPATLVQPVGSPLSLECTVEGTSNPNLYWYRQAAGRGLQLLFYSVGIGQISSEVPQNLSASRPQDRQFILSSKKLLLSDSGFYLCAWSAGTVYEQYFGPGTRLTVT.

This clonotype rates as medium-sized. The chain recombines TRBV20-1 with TRBJ2-3, with D perhaps TRBD2 (7 bases). Germline V gives CDR1 DFQATT, CDR2 SNEGSKA (reference sequence). Trimming left V 3 bases short and J 2 bases short, with 15 bases between. CDR3 length: 15 residues. Here the CDR3 reads CSASRRGLTTDTQYF. DNA of the CDR3: TGCAGTGCTAGTCGGCGGGGGCTAACCACAGATACGCAGTATTTT.

Relative to its sample, this clonotype is medium-sized (0.01 to 0.1%). The chain joins TRBV6-5 to TRBJ1-6; 8 bases line up with TRBD1. CDR1 is MNHEY, CDR2 SVGAGI, per germline. The ends lost 4 bases at V and 10 bases at J; junction bases unmatched: 9. There are 15 residues in the CDR3. Written as DNA, the CDR3 is TGTGCCAGCAGTTCGGGACAGGCTGGGCGGTCACCCCTCCACTTT. Protein sequence: CASSSGQAGRSPLHF.

With regard to this clonotype: A much larger clone differs by one base, so this may be a read error. The genes are TRBV12-3 or TRBV12-4 and TRBJ2-5; no clear D gene. This CDR3 contains 13 residues. The CDR3, as DNA: TGTGCCGGCAGTCCAGCCGGCAGGGAGACCCAGTACTTC. It translates to CAGSPAGRETQYF.

The chain recombines TRBV5-4 with TRBJ1-2; 8 bases line up with TRBD1. J gave up 9 bases and V 1 base, and 14 bases lay outside the gene matches. The CDR3 runs to 16 residues. The germline CDR1 and CDR2 sequences are SGHNT and YYREEE (reference sequence). This CDR3 is CASSLPPSRQGTSYTF. DNA for the CDR3: TGTGCCAGCAGCTTGCCCCCTTCCCGACAGGGGACTAGCTACACCTTC.